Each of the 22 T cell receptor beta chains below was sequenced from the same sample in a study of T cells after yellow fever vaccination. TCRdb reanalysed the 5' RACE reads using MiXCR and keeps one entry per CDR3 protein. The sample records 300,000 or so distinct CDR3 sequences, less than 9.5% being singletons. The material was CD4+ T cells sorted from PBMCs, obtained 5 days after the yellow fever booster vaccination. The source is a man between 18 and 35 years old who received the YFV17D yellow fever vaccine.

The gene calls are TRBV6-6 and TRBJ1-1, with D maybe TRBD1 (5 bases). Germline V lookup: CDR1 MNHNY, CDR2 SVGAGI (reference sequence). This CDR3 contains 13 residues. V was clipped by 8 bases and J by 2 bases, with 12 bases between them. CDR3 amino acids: CASGGGVNTEAFF. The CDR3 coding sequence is TGTGCCAGCGGGGGAGGAGTTAACACTGAAGCTTTCTTT.

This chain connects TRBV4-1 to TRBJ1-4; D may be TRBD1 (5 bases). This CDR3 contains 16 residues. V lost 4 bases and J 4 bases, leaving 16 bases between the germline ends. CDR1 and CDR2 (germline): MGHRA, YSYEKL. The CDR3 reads CASSPPAGTDNEKLFF. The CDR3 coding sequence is TGCGCCAGCAGCCCCCCGGCGGGGACGGATAATGAAAAACTGTTTTTT.

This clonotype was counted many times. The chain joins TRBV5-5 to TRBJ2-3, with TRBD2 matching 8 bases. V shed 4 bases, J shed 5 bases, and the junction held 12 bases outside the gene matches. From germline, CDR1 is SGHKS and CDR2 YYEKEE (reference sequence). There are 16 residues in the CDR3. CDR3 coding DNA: TGTGCCAGCAGCCAAGCAGGTAGCGGGGAGGTAGATACGCAGTATTTT. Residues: CASSQAGSGEVDTQYF. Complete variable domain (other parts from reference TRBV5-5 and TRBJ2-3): DAGVTQSPTHLIKTRGQQVTLRCSPISGHKSVSWYQQVLGQGPQFIFQYYEKEERGRGNFPDRFSARQFPNYSSELNVNALLLGDSALYLCASSQAGSGEVDTQYFGPGTRLTVL.

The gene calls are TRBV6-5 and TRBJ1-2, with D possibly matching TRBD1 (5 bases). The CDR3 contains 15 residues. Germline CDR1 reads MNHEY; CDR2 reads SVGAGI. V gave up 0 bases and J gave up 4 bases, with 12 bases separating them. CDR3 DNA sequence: TGTGCCAGCAGTTACTCGCCCGGGACGGGCTATGGCTACACCTTC. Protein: CASSYSPGTGYGYTF.

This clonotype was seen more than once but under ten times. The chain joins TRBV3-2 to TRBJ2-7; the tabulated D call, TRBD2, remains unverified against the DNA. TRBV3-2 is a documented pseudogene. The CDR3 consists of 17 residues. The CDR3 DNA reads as TGTGCCAGCAGCCAAGTATTAGGAGCGGCTACTACCTACGAGCAGTACGTC. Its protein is CASSQVLGAATTYEQYV.

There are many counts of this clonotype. Here the CDR3 reads CATSDTRSGNEQFF. Written as DNA, the CDR3 is TGTGCCACCAGTGATACCAGGTCGGGCAATGAGCAGTTCTTC. V and J are TRBV24-1 and TRBJ2-1; D remains ambiguous. Germline lookup yields CDR1 KGHDR and CDR2 SFDVKD. V lost 3 bases and J 6 bases, leaving 11 bases between the germline ends. The CDR3 runs to 14 residues.

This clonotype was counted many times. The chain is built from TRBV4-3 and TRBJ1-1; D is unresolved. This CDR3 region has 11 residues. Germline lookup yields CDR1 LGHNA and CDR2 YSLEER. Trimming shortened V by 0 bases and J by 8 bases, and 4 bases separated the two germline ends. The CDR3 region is CASSQEGEAFF. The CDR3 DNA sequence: TGCGCCAGCAGCCAAGAAGGGGAAGCTTTCTTT.

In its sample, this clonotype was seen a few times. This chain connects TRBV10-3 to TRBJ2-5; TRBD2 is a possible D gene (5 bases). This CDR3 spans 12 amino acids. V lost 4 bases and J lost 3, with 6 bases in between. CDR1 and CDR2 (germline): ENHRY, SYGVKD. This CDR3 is CAISGTEETQYF. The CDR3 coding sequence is TGTGCCATCAGTGGGACTGAAGAGACCCAGTACTTC.

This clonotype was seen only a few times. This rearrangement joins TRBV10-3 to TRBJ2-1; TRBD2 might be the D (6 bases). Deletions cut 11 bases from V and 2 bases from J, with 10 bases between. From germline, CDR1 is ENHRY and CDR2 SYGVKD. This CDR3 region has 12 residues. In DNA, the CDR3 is TGTGCCGTCGGGGGAACCTACAATGAGCAGTTCTTC. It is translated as CAVGGTYNEQFF.

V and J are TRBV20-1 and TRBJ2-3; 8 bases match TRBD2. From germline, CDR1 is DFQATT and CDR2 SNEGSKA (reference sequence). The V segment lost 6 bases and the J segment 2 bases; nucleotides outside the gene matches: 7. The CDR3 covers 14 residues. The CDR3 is CSAVAGRDTDTQYF. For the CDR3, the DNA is TGCAGTGCCGTAGCGGGGAGGGACACAGATACGCAGTATTTT.

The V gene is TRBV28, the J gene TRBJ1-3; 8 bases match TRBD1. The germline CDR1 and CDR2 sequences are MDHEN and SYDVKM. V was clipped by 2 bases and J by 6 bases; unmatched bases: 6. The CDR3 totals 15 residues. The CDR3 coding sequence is TGTGCCAGCAGTTTACAGGGGGCGAATGAAAACACCATATATTTT. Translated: CASSLQGANENTIYF.

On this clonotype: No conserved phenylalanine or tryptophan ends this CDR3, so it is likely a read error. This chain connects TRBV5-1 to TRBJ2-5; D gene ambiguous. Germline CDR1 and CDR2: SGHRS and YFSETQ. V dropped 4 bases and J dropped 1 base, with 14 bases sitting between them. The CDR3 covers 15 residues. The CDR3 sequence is CASSPQGRVQETQYS. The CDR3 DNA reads TGCGCCAGCAGCCCGCAAGGTCGGGTCCAAGAGACCCAGTACTCC.

CDR3 coding DNA: TGTGCCAGCAGTGATATGGGGGCGGGGAACACTGAAGCTTTCTTT. Translation gives CASSDMGAGNTEAFF. The chain links TRBV6-1 to TRBJ1-1, with D possibly being TRBD1 (6 bases). This CDR3 region has 15 residues. Germline V gene lookup returns CDR1 MNHNS and CDR2 SASEGT. V lost 3 bases and J lost 1, with 12 bases in between.

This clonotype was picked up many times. DNA for the CDR3: TGTGCCAGCAGATCCCCGTTGAGCGGGGAGCTGTTTTTT. The encoded protein is CASRSPLSGELFF. The gene calls are TRBV27 and TRBJ2-2; D uncertain. Trimming removed 6 bases from V and 7 bases from J, with 12 bases in between. Germline-derived CDR1 and CDR2 are MNHEY and SMNVEV (reference sequence). The CDR3 is 13 residues long.

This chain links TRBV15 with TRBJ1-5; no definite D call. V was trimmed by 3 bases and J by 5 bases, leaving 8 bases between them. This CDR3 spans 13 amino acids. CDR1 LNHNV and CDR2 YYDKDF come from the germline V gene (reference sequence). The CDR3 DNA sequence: TGTGCCACCAGCAGCCTTATGGATCAGCCCCAGCATTTT. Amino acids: CATSSLMDQPQHF.

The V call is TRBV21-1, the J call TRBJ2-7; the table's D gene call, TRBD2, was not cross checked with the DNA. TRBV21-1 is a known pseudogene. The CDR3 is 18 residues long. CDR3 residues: CASSNPNGLRPISYEQYF. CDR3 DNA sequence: TGTGCCAGCAGCAACCCTAACGGACTAAGACCGATCTCCTACGAGCAGTACTTC.

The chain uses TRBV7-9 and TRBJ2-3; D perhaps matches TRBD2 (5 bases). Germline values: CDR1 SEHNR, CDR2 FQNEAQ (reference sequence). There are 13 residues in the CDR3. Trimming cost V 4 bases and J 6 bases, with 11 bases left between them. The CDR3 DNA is TGTGCCAGCAGCTCCAGGACGGGGGATACGCAGTATTTT. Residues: CASSSRTGDTQYF. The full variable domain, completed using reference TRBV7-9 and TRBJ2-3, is DTGVSQNPRHKITKRGQNVTFRCDPISEHNRLYWYRQTLGQGPEFLTYFQNEAQLEKSRLLSDRFSAERPKGSFSTLEIQRTEQGDSAMYLCASSSRTGDTQYFGPGTRLTVL.

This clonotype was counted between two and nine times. The CDR3 region has the DNA TGCAGTGCGGGACCGACTAGCGGGGCTGAGACCCAGTACTTC. Translating it yields CSAGPTSGAETQYF. The V call is TRBV20-1, the J call TRBJ2-5, with 11 positions matching TRBD2. V dropped 6 bases and J dropped 5; count of bases not matched to a gene: 8. This CDR3 is 14 amino acids long. Germline V lookup: CDR1 DFQATT, CDR2 SNEGSKA (reference sequence).

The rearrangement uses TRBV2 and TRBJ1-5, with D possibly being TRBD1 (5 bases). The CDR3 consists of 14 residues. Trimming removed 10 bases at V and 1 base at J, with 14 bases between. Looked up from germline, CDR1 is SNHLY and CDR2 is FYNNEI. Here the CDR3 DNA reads TGTGCCACCGCCGCAGGGAGAAGCAATCAGCCCCAGCATTTT. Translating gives CATAAGRSNQPQHF.

The CDR3 region has the DNA TGTGCCAGCAGCGGGGAAACGGGGGATTACAATGAGCAGTTCTTC. Its translation: CASSGETGDYNEQFF. The V and J genes are TRBV9 and TRBJ2-1; tentative D call: TRBD2 (6 bases). Trimming took 3 bases from V and 4 from J, leaving 14 bases between them. The CDR3 runs to 15 residues. The V gene's germline CDR1 is SGDLS and CDR2 YYNGEE.

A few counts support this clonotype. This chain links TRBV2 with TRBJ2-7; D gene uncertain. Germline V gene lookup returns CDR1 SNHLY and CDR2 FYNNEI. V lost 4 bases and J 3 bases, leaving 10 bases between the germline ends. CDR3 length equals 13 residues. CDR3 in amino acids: CASSGNSLYEQYV. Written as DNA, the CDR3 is TGTGCCAGCAGTGGTAACAGCCTCTACGAGCAGTACGTC.

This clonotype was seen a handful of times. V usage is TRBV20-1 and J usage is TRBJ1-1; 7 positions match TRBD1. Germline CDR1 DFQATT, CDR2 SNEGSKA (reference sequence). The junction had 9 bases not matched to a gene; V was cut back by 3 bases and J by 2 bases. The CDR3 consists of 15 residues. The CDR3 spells CSASIPWDRNTEAFF. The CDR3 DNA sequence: TGCAGTGCTAGCATTCCTTGGGACAGAAACACTGAAGCTTTCTTT.